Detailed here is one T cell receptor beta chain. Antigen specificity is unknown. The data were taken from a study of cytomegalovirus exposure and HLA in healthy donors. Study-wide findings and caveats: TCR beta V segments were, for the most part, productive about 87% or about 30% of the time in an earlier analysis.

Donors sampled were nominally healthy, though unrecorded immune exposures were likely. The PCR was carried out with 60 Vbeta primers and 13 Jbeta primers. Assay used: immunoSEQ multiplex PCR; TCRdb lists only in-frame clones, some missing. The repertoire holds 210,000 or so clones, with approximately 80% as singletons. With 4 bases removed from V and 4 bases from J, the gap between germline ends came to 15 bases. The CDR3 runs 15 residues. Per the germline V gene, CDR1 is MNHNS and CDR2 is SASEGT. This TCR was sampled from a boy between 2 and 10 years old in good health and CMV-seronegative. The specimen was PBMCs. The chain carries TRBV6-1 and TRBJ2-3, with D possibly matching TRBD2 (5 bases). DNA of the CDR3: TGTGCCAGCAGTGGCAGAGGGAAGGTTTCAGATACGCAGTATTTT. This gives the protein CASSGRGKVSDTQYF.